The subject of this entry is one T cell receptor beta chain. As yet, its antigen is unknown. The record originates from a study of T cell repertoires in cytomegalovirus infection. Study at large: TCR beta signatures that were public indicated CMV infection and matching HLA type. Study conclusions and caveats: Ex vivo responses were dominated by HLA-C-restricted CMV-specific TCR beta clonotypes. Identification of carriers of CMV plus the relevant HLA was achieved through cumulative public TCR beta family frequency.

Looked up from germline, CDR1 is SNHLY and CDR2 is FYNNEI. The V gene lost 6 bases and the J gene lost 2 bases, with 11 bases spanning the gap. This CDR3 has 13 amino acids. One entry per CDR3 protein results from TCRdb running MiXCR on the reads. The sample shows roughly 760,000 distinct CDR3 sequences, 35% to 40% of them seen only once. This sequence was found in a human donor in good health (CMV status not recorded). Some clones in this sample may be carry-over from other donors' samples. The gene calls are TRBV2 and TRBJ2-7, with a tentative D call TRBD1 (6 bases). The sequencing input was PBMCs. The CDR3 bases are TGTGCCAGCAGCTGGGACACAGCCTACGAGCAGTACTTC. Its translation is CASSWDTAYEQYF.